This T cell receptor beta chain was obtained from a study of regulatory T cells in long-lasting Graves disease. Time point given: newly diagnosed GD, antithyroid drugs for less than 3 months. Preparation of the TCR library used RNA extracted from PBMCs. Building of the TCR beta libraries involved iRepertoire HTBI primers and Arm-PCR of CDR3 regions. TCRdb called the multiplex PCR reads again in MiXCR, with one record for every CDR3 protein. This table holds approximately 470,000 distinct CDR3 sequences, 15% to 20% found once. V gave up 1 base and J gave up 0 bases, with 11 bases separating them. Germline V lookup: CDR1 MGHRA, CDR2 YSYEKL. The length of the CDR3 is 16 residues. Study findings and constraints: Researchers examined only peripheral blood and not thyroid tissue.

This clonotype was seen ten or more times. The target antigen is unknown. The same sample was also studied in work on T cells in Graves' hyperthyroidism and ophthalmopathy. That paper notes: The TCR CDR3 first-round RT-PCR relied on the HTBI primer set.

This receptor was identified in a middle-aged man with Graves disease. This chain uses TRBV4-1 with TRBJ2-3, with no clear D. The specimen was peripheral blood mononuclear cells (PBMCs), collected at new diagnosis, from a patient treated with antithyroid drugs. CDR3 coding DNA: TGCGCCAGCAGCCAAGGGATTAGCCTTAGCACAGATACGCAGTATTTT. This gives the protein CASSQGISLSTDTQYF.